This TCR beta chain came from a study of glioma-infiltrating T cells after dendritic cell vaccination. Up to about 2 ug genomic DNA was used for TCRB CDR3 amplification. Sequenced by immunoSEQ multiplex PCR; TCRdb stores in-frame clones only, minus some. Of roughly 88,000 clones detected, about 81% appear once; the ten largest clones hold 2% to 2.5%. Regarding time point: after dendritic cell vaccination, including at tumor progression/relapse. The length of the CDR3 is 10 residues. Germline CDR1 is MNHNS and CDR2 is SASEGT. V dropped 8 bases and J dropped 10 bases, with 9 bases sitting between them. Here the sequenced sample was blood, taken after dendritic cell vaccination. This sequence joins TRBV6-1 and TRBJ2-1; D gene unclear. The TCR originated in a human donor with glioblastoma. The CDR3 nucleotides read TGTGCCAGCTCCGTCCGGGAGCAGTTCTTC. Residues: CASSVREQFF.